This T cell receptor (beta chain) emerged from a study of blood T cell repertoires in COVID-19. Study summary: Samples of COVID-19 (acute and convalescent) were obtained from the United States, Italy and Spain. T cells, B-cell-depleted T cells, or PBMCs provided the cDNA or gDNA that served as material.

Authors' analysis steps: Amplification with reference gene primers provided the estimates of nucleated cell counts. Here immunoSEQ multiplex PCR was the method, and the copy in TCRdb shows in-frame clones only, minus some. That table is the source of V, J and clone size, and D and trimming were worked out from the DNA. The sample includes 200,000 to 300,000 clones, around 88% of them seen just once. Unmatched junction bases numbered 4, after V lost 2 bases and J lost 4 bases. This CDR3 spans 15 amino acids. The sequence derives from a man aged 25-45 years with active or convalescent COVID-19. The rearrangement links TRBV23-1 to TRBJ1-4; 7 bases agree with TRBD1. TRBV23-1 is sorted into the ORF group, with uncertain function. Material: peripheral blood. The CDR3 DNA reads as TGCGCCAGCAGTCAAGATAGGGACAGTAATGAAAAACTGTTTTTT. This gives the protein CASSQDRDSNEKLFF.